A single sample is the source of the 7 T cell receptor beta chains below, sequenced in a study of beta chain features in type 1 diabetes. Study-wide results and caveats: Significant though moderate, a shortening of TCRB CDR3s appeared in all four CD4+ subsets of Type 1 diabetes patients.

No antigen is known for these receptors. The whole isolated RNA underwent reverse transcription, so sequencing captured expressed TCRB transcripts. The data were produced by immunoSEQ multiplex PCR, yet TCRdb's version contains in-frame clones alone and is incomplete. The repertoire holds over 150,000 clones, about 7.8% seen once, with about 0.95% in the top ten. Sequenced input: central memory CD4+ T cells from blood. The receptors were sampled from a woman aged 35 to 49 with type 1 diabetes.

This clone occurred a few times. The rearrangement uses TRBV2 and TRBJ2-1; weak D call: TRBD2 (5 bases). From germline, CDR1 is SNHLY and CDR2 FYNNEI. This CDR3 is built from 14 residues. V was trimmed by 1 base and J by 7 bases, leaving 11 bases between them. CDR3 sequence: CASSEEGRRNEQFF. CDR3 DNA sequence: TGTGCCAGCAGTGAAGAAGGGAGAAGGAATGAGCAGTTCTTC.

The rearrangement uses TRBV30 and TRBJ2-7, with a tentative D call TRBD2 (6 bases). Germline V lookup: CDR1 GTSNPN, CDR2 SVGIG (reference sequence). The CDR3 is 14 amino acids. The germline V and J ends were trimmed by 4 bases and 5 bases, with 18 bases remaining between them. Here the CDR3 reads CAWTPDGGTHEQYF. The DNA for the CDR3 is TGTGCCTGGACCCCCGACGGGGGTACTCACGAGCAGTACTTC. The variable domain in full, completed from reference TRBV30 and TRBJ2-7, reads SQTIHQWPATLVQPVGSPLSLECTVEGTSNPNLYWYRQAAGRGLQLLFYSVGIGQISSEVPQNLSASRPQDRQFILSSKKLLLSDSGFYLCAWTPDGGTHEQYFGPGTRLTVT.

There are a few counts of this clone. The V call is TRBV14, the J call TRBJ1-1; D may be TRBD1 (6 bases). Trimming cost V 0 bases and J 11 bases, with 13 bases left between them. This CDR3 is built from 13 residues. Germline V CDR1 and CDR2: SGHDN, FVKESK. CDR3 coding DNA: TGTGCCAGCAGCCAAGATCAAACAGGGCGTGCTTTCTTT. Protein sequence: CASSQDQTGRAFF.

The rearrangement uses TRBV4-1 and TRBJ1-1, with 8 bases that match TRBD1. The J segment lost 1 base and the V segment lost 0 bases, leaving 1 base of the junction unmatched. Germline CDR1 and CDR2: MGHRA and YSYEKL. The CDR3 is made up of 15 amino acids. For the CDR3, the DNA is TGCGCCAGCAGCCAAGAGGGGACAGGGAACACTGAAGCTTTCTTT. It codes for CASSQEGTGNTEAFF.

The rearrangement links TRBV28 to TRBJ1-5; a weak D match, TRBD1 (5 bases). The germline gives CDR1 MDHEN, CDR2 SYDVKM. Trimming took 8 bases from V and 0 from J, leaving 11 bases between them. The CDR3 consists of 14 residues. The CDR3 region is CASSRVGSNQPQHF. In nucleotides, the CDR3 is TGTGCCAGCTCCAGGGTCGGTAGCAATCAGCCCCAGCATTTT.

The chain recombines TRBV15 with TRBJ1-2, with TRBD1 as a possible D gene (6 bases). Germline CDR1 reads LNHNV; CDR2 reads YYDKDF (reference sequence). Trimming removed 1 base at V and 13 bases at J, with 16 bases between. CDR3 length: 13 residues. CDR3 nucleotide sequence: TGTGCCACCAGCAGAGGAATAACAGGGCCCCGCACCTTC. It codes for CATSRGITGPRTF.

This clone was detected ten times or more. The chain recombines TRBV15 with TRBJ2-1; 8 bases are shared with TRBD1. The CDR3 totals 15 residues. J gave up 10 bases and V 0 bases, and 8 bases lay outside the gene matches. CDR1 is LNHNV and CDR2 is YYDKDF in the germline V gene (reference sequence). CDR3 region: CATSRDFGQGNEQFF. CDR3 bases: TGTGCCACCAGCAGAGATTTCGGACAGGGTAACGAGCAGTTCTTC.